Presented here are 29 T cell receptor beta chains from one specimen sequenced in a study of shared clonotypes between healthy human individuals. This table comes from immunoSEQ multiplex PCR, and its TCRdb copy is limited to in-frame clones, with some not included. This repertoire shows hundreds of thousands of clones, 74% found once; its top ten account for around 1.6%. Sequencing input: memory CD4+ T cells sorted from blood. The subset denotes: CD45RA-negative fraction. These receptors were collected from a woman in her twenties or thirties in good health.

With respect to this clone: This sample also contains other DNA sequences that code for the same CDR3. Here the CDR3 reads CASRGQGNQPQHF. Here the CDR3 DNA reads TGTGCCAGCCGGGGACAGGGCAATCAGCCCCAGCATTTT. The rearrangement links TRBV27 to TRBJ1-5, with TRBD1 matching over 8 bases. Trimming at V came to 8 bases and at J to 2 bases, leaving 2 bases not matched to a gene. The CDR3 is made up of 13 amino acids. CDR1 and CDR2 (germline): MNHEY, SMNVEV (reference sequence).

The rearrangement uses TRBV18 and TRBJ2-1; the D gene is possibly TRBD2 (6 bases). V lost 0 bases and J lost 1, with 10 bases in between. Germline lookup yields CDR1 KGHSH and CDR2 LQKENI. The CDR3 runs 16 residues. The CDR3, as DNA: TGTGCCAGCTCACCACCGACAGCGGGTTCCTACAATGAGCAGTTCTTC. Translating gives CASSPPTAGSYNEQFF. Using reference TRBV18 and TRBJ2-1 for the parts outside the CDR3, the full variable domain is NAGVMQNPRHLVRRRGQEARLRCSPMKGHSHVYWYRQLPEEGLKFMVYLQKENIIDESGMPKERFSAEFPKEGPSILRIQQVVRGDSAAYFCASSPPTAGSYNEQFFGPGTRLTVL.

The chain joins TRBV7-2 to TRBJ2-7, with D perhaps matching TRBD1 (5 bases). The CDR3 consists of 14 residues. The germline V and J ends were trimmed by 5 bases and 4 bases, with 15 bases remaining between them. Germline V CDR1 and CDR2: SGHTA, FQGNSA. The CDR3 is CASSTSTASYEQYF. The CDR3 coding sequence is TGTGCCAGCAGCACCTCGACAGCTTCTTACGAGCAGTACTTC. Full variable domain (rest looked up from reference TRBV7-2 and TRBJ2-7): GAGVSQSPSNKVTEKGKDVELRCDPISGHTALYWYRQSLGQGLEFLIYFQGNSAPDKSGLPSDRFSAERTGGSVSTLTIQRTQQEDSAVYLCASSTSTASYEQYFGPGTRLTVT.

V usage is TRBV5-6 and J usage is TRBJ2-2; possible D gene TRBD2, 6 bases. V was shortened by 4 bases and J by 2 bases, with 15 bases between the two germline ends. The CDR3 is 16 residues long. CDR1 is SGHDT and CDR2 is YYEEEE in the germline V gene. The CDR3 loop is CASSQRDLGNTGELFF. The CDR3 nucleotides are TGTGCCAGCAGCCAACGGGACTTAGGAAACACCGGGGAGCTGTTTTTT.

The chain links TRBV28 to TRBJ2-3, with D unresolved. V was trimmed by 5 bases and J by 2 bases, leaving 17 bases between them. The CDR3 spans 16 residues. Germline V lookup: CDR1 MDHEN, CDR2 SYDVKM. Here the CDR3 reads CASSPRESSPTDTQYF. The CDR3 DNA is TGTGCCAGCAGTCCCAGAGAGTCTTCCCCCACAGATACGCAGTATTTT.

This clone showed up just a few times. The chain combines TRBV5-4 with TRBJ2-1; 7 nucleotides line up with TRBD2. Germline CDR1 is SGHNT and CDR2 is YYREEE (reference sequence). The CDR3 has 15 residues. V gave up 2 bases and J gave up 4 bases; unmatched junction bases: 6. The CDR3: CASSLGREVYNEQFF. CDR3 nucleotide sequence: TGTGCCAGCAGCTTAGGACGGGAGGTATACAATGAGCAGTTCTTC.

The CDR3 protein is CASSVGPPGTGDRYGYTF. CDR3 nucleotide sequence: TGTGCCAGCAGCGTTGGGCCTCCCGGGACAGGGGATCGCTATGGCTACACCTTC. V usage is TRBV9 and J usage is TRBJ1-2, with TRBD1 matching 10 bases. The V gene end was trimmed by 2 bases and the J gene end by 4 bases; junction bases not matched to a gene: 14. In germline, CDR1 is SGDLS, CDR2 YYNGEE. The CDR3 runs 18 residues.

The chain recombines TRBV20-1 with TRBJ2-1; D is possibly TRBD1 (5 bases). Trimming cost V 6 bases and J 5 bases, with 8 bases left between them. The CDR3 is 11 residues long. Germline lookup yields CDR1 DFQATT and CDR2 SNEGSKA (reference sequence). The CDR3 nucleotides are TGCAGTGCGGACACTCACAATGAGCAGTTCTTC. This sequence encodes CSADTHNEQFF.

CDR3 sequence reads: CASSQLLSGLDTEAFF. In nucleotides, the CDR3 is TGTGCCAGCAGCCAGCTTCTAAGCGGGCTGGACACTGAAGCTTTCTTT. The rearrangement links TRBV5-4 to TRBJ1-1; D gene ambiguous. V shed 4 bases and J shed 3 bases, with 19 bases lying between them. The CDR3 totals 16 residues. Germline V CDR1 and CDR2: SGHNT, YYREEE (reference sequence).

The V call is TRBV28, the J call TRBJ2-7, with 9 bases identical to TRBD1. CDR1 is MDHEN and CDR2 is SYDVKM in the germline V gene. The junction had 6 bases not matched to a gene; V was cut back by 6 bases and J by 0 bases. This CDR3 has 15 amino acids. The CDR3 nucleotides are TGTGCCAGCAGCTGGGAGACAGGGGGCTCCTACGAGCAGTACTTC. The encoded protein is CASSWETGGSYEQYF.

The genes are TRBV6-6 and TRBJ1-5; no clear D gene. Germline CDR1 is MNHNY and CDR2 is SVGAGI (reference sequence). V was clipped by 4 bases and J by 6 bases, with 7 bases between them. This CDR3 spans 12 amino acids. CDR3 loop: CASSLGGQPQHF. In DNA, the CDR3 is TGTGCCAGCAGTTTGGGCGGTCAGCCCCAGCATTTT.

CDR3 sequence reads: CASGLGAREQPQHF. The CDR3 region has the DNA TGTGCCAGCGGGCTGGGGGCGCGGGAACAGCCCCAGCATTTT. V usage is TRBV28 and J usage is TRBJ1-5; D might be TRBD1 (6 bases). This CDR3 is 14 amino acids long. In germline, CDR1 is MDHEN, CDR2 SYDVKM. V was trimmed by 8 bases and J by 7 bases, leaving 18 bases between them.

The CDR3 loop is CASRPGGADTQYF. The CDR3 nucleotides are TGCGCCAGCAGACCGGGGGGAGCAGATACGCAGTATTTT. The chain is built from TRBV10-1 and TRBJ2-3; 7 positions match TRBD2. Per germline, CDR1 WNHNN and CDR2 SYGVQD (reference sequence). V lost 6 bases and J lost 4; bases outside the gene matches: 4. The CDR3 is 13 residues long.

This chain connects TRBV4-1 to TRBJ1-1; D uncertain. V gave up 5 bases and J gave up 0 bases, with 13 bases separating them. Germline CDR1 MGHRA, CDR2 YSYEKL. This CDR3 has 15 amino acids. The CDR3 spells CASSSPDFMNTEAFF. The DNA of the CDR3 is TGCGCCAGCAGCTCGCCGGACTTCATGAACACTGAAGCTTTCTTT.

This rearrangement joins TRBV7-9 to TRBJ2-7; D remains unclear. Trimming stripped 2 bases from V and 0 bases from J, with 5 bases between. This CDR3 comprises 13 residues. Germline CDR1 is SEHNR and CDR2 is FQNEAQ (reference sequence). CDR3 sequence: CASSLRPSYEQYF. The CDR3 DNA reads TGTGCCAGCAGCTTACGACCCTCCTACGAGCAGTACTTC.

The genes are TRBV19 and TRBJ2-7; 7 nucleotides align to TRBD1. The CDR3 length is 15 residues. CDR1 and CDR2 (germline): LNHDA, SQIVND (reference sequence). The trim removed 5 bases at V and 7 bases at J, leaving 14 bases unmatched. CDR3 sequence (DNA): TGTGCCAGTAGTCTACGACAGGGACCTACTAATGAGCAGTACTTC. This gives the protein CASSLRQGPTNEQYF.

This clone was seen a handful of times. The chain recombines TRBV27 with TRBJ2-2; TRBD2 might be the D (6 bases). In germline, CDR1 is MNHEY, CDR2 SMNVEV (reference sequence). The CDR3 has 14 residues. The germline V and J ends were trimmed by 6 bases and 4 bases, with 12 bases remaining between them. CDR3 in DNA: TGTGCCAGCAGATATGGAGGGCCCACCGGGGAGCTGTTTTTT. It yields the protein CASRYGGPTGELFF.

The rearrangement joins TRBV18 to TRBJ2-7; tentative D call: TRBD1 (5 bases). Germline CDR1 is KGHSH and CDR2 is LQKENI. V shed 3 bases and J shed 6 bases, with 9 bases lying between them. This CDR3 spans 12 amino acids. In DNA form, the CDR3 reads TGTGCCAGCTCACCGACAGCTGTCGAGCAGTACTTC. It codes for CASSPTAVEQYF.

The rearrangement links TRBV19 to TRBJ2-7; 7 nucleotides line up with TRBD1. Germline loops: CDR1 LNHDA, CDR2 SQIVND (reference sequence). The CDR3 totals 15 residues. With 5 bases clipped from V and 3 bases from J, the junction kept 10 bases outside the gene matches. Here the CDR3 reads CASSPRQGRVYEQYF. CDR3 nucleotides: TGTGCCAGTAGTCCTAGACAGGGTAGGGTCTACGAGCAGTACTTC.

CDR3 amino acids: CASRVTQPNNEQFF. For the CDR3, the DNA is TGTGCCAGCAGAGTTACCCAACCGAACAATGAGCAGTTCTTC. The gene calls are TRBV25-1 and TRBJ2-1; D is ambiguous. The CDR3 covers 14 residues. Germline V gives CDR1 MGHDK, CDR2 SYGVNS. The V and J ends lost 6 bases and 5 bases respectively, with 14 bases between them.

Here the CDR3 reads CASSDSQGVYGYTF. For the CDR3, the DNA is TGTGCCAGCAGTGACTCGCAGGGAGTCTATGGCTACACCTTC. The chain has TRBV6-4 and TRBJ1-2, with D possibly TRBD1 on 5 matching bases. In germline, CDR1 is MRHNA, CDR2 SNTAGT. CDR3 length: 14 residues. V shed 0 bases and J shed 4 bases, with 9 bases lying between them.

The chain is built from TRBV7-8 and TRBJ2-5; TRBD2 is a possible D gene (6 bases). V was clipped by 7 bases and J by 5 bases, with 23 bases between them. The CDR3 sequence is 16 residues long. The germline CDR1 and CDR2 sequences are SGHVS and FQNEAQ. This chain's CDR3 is CASKAVARELGETQYF. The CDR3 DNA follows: TGTGCCAGCAAGGCTGTAGCACGGGAGCTCGGTGAGACCCAGTACTTC.

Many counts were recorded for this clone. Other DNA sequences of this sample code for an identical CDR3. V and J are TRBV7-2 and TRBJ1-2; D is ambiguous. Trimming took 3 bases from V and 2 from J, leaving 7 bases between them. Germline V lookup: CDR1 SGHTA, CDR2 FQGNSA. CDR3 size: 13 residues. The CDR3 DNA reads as TGTGCCAGCAGCTTCGACTCAAACTATGGCTACACCTTC. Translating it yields CASSFDSNYGYTF.

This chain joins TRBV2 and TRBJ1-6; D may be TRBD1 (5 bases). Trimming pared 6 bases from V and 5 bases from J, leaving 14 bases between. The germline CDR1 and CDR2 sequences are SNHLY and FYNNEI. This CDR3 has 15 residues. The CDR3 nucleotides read TGTGCCAGCAGGGCGCGGGGCGCGGATAATTCACCCCTCCACTTT. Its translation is CASRARGADNSPLHF.

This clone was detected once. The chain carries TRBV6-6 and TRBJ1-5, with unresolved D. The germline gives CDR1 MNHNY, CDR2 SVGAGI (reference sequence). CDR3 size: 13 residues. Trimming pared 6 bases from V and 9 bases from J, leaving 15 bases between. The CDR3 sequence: CASSSSYDRPQHF. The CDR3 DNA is TGTGCCAGCAGCTCCTCCTACGATCGGCCCCAGCATTTT.

CDR3 sequence reads: CASKPPGTSGSRVRYEQYF. The CDR3 DNA is TGTGCCAGCAAGCCTCCCGGGACTAGCGGGAGTAGGGTAAGATACGAGCAGTACTTC. The gene calls are TRBV2 and TRBJ2-7, with TRBD2 identical over 14 bases. The CDR3 spans 19 residues. Trimming took 7 bases from V and 4 from J; bases not matched to a gene: 18. Germline V CDR1 and CDR2: SNHLY, FYNNEI.

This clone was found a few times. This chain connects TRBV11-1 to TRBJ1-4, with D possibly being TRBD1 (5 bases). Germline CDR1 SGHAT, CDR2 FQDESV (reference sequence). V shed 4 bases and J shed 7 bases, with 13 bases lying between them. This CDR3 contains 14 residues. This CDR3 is CASSSGTGGEKLFF. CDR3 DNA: TGTGCCAGCAGCTCCGGGACTGGGGGTGAAAAACTGTTTTTT.

For the CDR3, the DNA is TGTGCCAGCAGTTTATACGGCAGGGGGGCTAGCAATCAGCCCCAGCATTTT. Translating gives CASSLYGRGASNQPQHF. V is TRBV28 and J is TRBJ1-5, with 7 bases fitting TRBD1. The germline gives CDR1 MDHEN, CDR2 SYDVKM. The CDR3 consists of 17 residues. Losses at the gene ends were 1 base for V and 0 bases for J; bases not matched to a gene: 6. The whole variable domain, filled in from reference TRBV28 and TRBJ1-5, reads DVKVTQSSRYLVKRTGEKVFLECVQDMDHENMFWYRQDPGLGLRLIYFSYDVKMKEKGDIPEGYSVSREKKERFSLILESASTNQTSMYLCASSLYGRGASNQPQHFGDGTRLSIL.

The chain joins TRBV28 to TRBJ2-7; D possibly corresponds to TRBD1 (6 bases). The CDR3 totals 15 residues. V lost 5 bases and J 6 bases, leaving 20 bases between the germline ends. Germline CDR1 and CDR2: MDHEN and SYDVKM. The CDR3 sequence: CASSPITGFQREQYF. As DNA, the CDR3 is TGTGCCAGCAGTCCGATTACAGGGTTTCAGCGCGAGCAGTACTTC. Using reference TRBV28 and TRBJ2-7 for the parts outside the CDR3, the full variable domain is DVKVTQSSRYLVKRTGEKVFLECVQDMDHENMFWYRQDPGLGLRLIYFSYDVKMKEKGDIPEGYSVSREKKERFSLILESASTNQTSMYLCASSPITGFQREQYFGPGTRLTVT.